These 3 T cell receptor beta chains originate from one sample sequenced in a study of T cell responses to AZD1222 COVID-19 vaccine. Sequencing was performed with immunoSEQ multiplex PCR; in TCRdb, only in-frame clones are kept and a portion is missing. Among about 180,000 clones listed, about 93% were seen once. The material was peripheral blood, obtained 28 days after the second AZD1222 dose. Receptor source: an adult who received the AZD1222 COVID-19 vaccine.

The chain carries TRBV6-1 and TRBJ1-5; TRBD1 might be the D (5 bases). V was cut by 1 base and J by 3 bases, with 13 bases left in between. Germline CDR1 reads MNHNS; CDR2 reads SASEGT. This CDR3 contains 16 residues. CDR3: CASSEGAGIVNQPQHF. The CDR3 nucleotides are TGTGCCAGCAGTGAAGGGGCAGGGATTGTCAATCAGCCCCAGCATTTT.

This rearrangement joins TRBV4-2 to TRBJ1-2, with TRBD1 identical over 7 bases. The V gene end was trimmed by 3 bases and the J gene end by 2 bases; junction bases not matched to a gene: 6. Germline V gene data show CDR1 as LGHNA and CDR2 as YNFKEQ. The CDR3 loop spans 15 amino acids. CDR3 amino acids: CASSQPGTVNYGYTF. DNA for the CDR3: TGTGCCAGCAGCCAGCCCGGGACAGTAAACTATGGCTACACCTTC.

The chain combines TRBV11-2 with TRBJ2-1; 11 nucleotides agree with TRBD2. V shed 5 bases, J shed 12 bases, and the junction held 15 bases outside the gene matches. The CDR3 sequence is 16 residues long. The germline gives CDR1 SGHAT, CDR2 FQNNGV. DNA for the CDR3: TGTGCCAGCAGCGCCGGCACTAGCGGGAGTTCTGTAGGGCAGTTCTTC. Residues: CASSAGTSGSSVGQFF. Full variable domain (remainder filled in from reference TRBV11-2 and TRBJ2-1): EAGVAQSPRYKIIEKRQSVAFWCNPISGHATLYWYQQILGQGPKLLIQFQNNGVVDDSQLPKDRFSAERLKGVDSTLKIQPAKLEDSAVYLCASSAGTSGSSVGQFFGPGTRLTVL.